What follows are 27 T cell receptor beta chains derived from one specimen sequenced in a study of breast tumors, draining lymph nodes, adjacent tissues. Each CDR3 protein is one row after TCRdb ran MiXCR on the multiplex PCR reads. The sample has more than 20,000 distinct CDR3 sequences, under 75% seen once. The sequencing input was breast tumor tissue. The receptors stem from a female donor with breast cancer. Some clones in this sample may be carry-over from other donors' samples.

This clonotype counts as medium-sized. The chain links TRBV10-3 to TRBJ2-2, with D possibly TRBD1 on 6 matching bases. The length of the CDR3 is 14 residues. The V gene lost 7 bases and the J gene lost 7 bases, with 16 bases spanning the gap. Looked up from germline, CDR1 is ENHRY and CDR2 is SYGVKD. CDR3 region: CAINPRQVGGELFF. The CDR3 region has the DNA TGTGCCATCAATCCTAGACAGGTCGGCGGGGAGCTGTTTTTT.

This clonotype was counted many times. This rearrangement joins TRBV4-1 to TRBJ1-1; D call uncertain. V was cut by 4 bases and J by 8 bases, with 17 bases left in between. The CDR3 spans 14 residues. Germline V lookup: CDR1 MGHRA, CDR2 YSYEKL. The DNA of the CDR3 is TGCGCCAGCAGCCTACCGGACGGGGTCCGCGAAGCTTTCTTT. Its translation: CASSLPDGVREAFF.

This clonotype has at least ten counts. Just one base apart from a much larger clone, this may be a read error. The V and J genes are TRBV6-6 and TRBJ1-5, with TRBD1 identical over 10 bases. CDR3 size: 18 residues. V shed 4 bases, J shed 0 bases, and the junction held 9 bases outside the gene matches. Germline assignment: CDR1 MNHNY and CDR2 SVGAGI (reference sequence). Here the CDR3 DNA reads TGTGCCAGCAGTTCCCTCCGACAGGGGGCGACTAGCAATCAGCCCCAGCATTTT. The encoded protein is CASSSLRQGATSNQPQHF.

This clonotype is labeled as medium-sized. The chain couples TRBV7-2 to TRBJ2-7, with 11 bases fitting TRBD2. This CDR3 spans 15 amino acids. With V trimmed by 6 bases and J by 3 bases, 7 bases remained unmatched. Germline assignment: CDR1 SGHTA and CDR2 FQGNSA. CDR3 in DNA: TGTGCCAGCAGTCTGACTAGCGGGGCACTCTACGAGCAGTACTTC. This translates into CASSLTSGALYEQYF.

The rearrangement links TRBV9 to TRBJ1-3, with D possibly TRBD1 on 6 matching bases. The germline V gene encodes CDR1 SGDLS and CDR2 YYNGEE. V was shortened by 0 bases and J by 3 bases, with 10 bases between the two germline ends. The CDR3 runs to 15 residues. The CDR3 nucleotides are TGTGCCAGCAGCGTAGGGGGACACCTTGGAAACACCATATATTTT. Its translation is CASSVGGHLGNTIYF.

The chain carries TRBV7-2 and TRBJ2-3, with 7 nucleotides matching TRBD1. The CDR3 contains 14 residues. Germline CDR1 is SGHTA and CDR2 is FQGNSA. The junction had 9 bases not matched to a gene; V was cut back by 5 bases and J by 7 bases. Here the CDR3 reads CASSPDRLTNTQYF. The DNA for the CDR3 is TGTGCCAGCAGCCCGGACAGGTTAACGAATACGCAGTATTTT.

The chain joins TRBV20-1 to TRBJ1-4, with D maybe TRBD1 (6 bases). This CDR3 is built from 14 residues. Germline CDR1 and CDR2: DFQATT and SNEGSKA (reference sequence). V was pared by 3 bases and J by 3 bases, with 11 bases between. Here the CDR3 reads CSASKGVPNEKLFF. The CDR3 nucleotides are TGCAGTGCTAGTAAGGGGGTTCCTAATGAAAAACTGTTTTTT.

This chain links TRBV11-3 with TRBJ1-2; D is possibly TRBD1 (5 bases). Trimming shortened V by 2 bases and J by 6 bases, and 10 bases separated the two germline ends. The germline V gene encodes CDR1 SGHNT and CDR2 YENEEA. The CDR3 length is 13 residues. CDR3 residues: CASSLPRDHGYTF. The CDR3 DNA reads TGTGCCAGCAGCTTACCCAGGGACCATGGCTACACCTTC.

This clonotype was counted many times. This may be a read error, as it is one base from a much larger clone. The CDR3 here is CSASALGGGAYPF. The CDR3 DNA reads TGCAGTGCTAGTGCCCTGGGGGGCGGGGCCTACCCCTTC. The chain couples TRBV20-1 to TRBJ1-2; D is possibly TRBD1 (6 bases). The germline CDR1 and CDR2 sequences are DFQATT and SNEGSKA (reference sequence). The CDR3 loop spans 13 amino acids.

The chain links TRBV29-1 to TRBJ1-4, with D perhaps matching TRBD1 (6 bases). The CDR3 has 13 amino acids. V lost 4 bases, J lost 10 bases, and 16 bases lay in between. CDR1 and CDR2 from the germline V gene are SQVTM and ANQGSEA. This CDR3 is CSVVLGGEGKLFF. DNA for the CDR3: TGCAGCGTTGTTTTGGGGGGCGAGGGAAAACTGTTTTTT. Drawing the rest from reference TRBV29-1 and TRBJ1-4, the complete variable domain is SAVISQKPSRDICQRGTSLTIQCQVDSQVTMMFWYRQQPGQSLTLIATANQGSEATYESGFVIDKFPISRPNLTFSTLTVSNMSPEDSSIYLCSVVLGGEGKLFFGSGTQLSVL.

This clonotype came up once. The rearrangement uses TRBV7-3 and TRBJ2-7; the D gene is possibly TRBD2 (6 bases). The CDR3 covers 15 residues. The V gene lost 5 bases and the J gene lost 7 bases, with 21 bases spanning the gap. CDR1 SGHTA and CDR2 FQGTGA come from the germline V gene. CDR3 sequence reads: CASSPGRGSSFEQYF. The CDR3 DNA is TGTGCCAGCAGCCCGGGTCGGGGGTCCTCCTTTGAGCAGTACTTC.

This clonotype is medium-sized in the sample. The rearrangement joins TRBV12-3 or TRBV12-4 to TRBJ2-7, with D possibly being TRBD2 (8 bases). The CDR3 extends over 14 amino acids. The V end lost 5 bases, the J end lost 3 bases, and 14 bases lay between the germline ends. CDR3 in DNA: TGTGCCAGCAGTCGGGGGGGACAGCACTACGAGCAGTACTTC. It encodes CASSRGGQHYEQYF.

The chain carries TRBV9 and TRBJ2-2; TRBD2 might be the D (7 bases). V was pared by 4 bases and J by 2 bases, with 15 bases between. CDR1 and CDR2 from the germline V gene are SGDLS and YYNGEE. This CDR3 is built from 16 residues. The CDR3 DNA reads TGTGCCAGCAGCATGAACAGGGAGGGAAACACCGGGGAGCTGTTTTTT. Translating it yields CASSMNREGNTGELFF.

The chain is built from TRBV2 and TRBJ1-4; possible D gene TRBD1, 5 bases. CDR3 length: 13 amino acids. Trimming pared 1 base from V and 9 bases from J, leaving 9 bases between. Per germline, CDR1 SNHLY and CDR2 FYNNEI. This CDR3 is CASSEDQGQKLFF. CDR3 bases: TGTGCCAGCAGTGAAGACCAGGGCCAAAAACTGTTTTTT.

Remarks on this clonotype: The junction departs from germline at one end; a sequencing error may be responsible. The chain is built from TRBV12-3 or TRBV12-4 and TRBJ2-3, with 7 nucleotides matching TRBD2. CDR3 length equals 15 residues. This CDR3 reads CAGSFLGGITDTQYF. In nucleotides, the CDR3 is TGTGCCGGCAGTTTTTTGGGAGGGATCACAGATACGCAGTATTTT.

V usage is TRBV2 and J usage is TRBJ1-2; no reliable D call. CDR1 is SNHLY and CDR2 is FYNNEI in the germline V gene. Trimming removed 2 bases at V and 4 bases at J, with 5 bases between. The CDR3 has 12 residues. The DNA of the CDR3 is TGTGCCAGCAGTGAATTTCTCTATGGCTACACCTTC. Protein: CASSEFLYGYTF.

The chain recombines TRBV7-8 with TRBJ2-5, with unresolved D. V gave up 5 bases and J gave up 5 bases, with 12 bases separating them. The CDR3 totals 13 residues. Germline values: CDR1 SGHVS, CDR2 FQNEAQ. The CDR3 spells CASSGWGFETQYF. The CDR3 DNA sequence: TGTGCCAGCAGCGGCTGGGGTTTTGAGACCCAGTACTTC.

The rearrangement joins TRBV28 to TRBJ1-1, with D perhaps TRBD1 (5 bases). The CDR3 runs to 12 residues. V was trimmed by 8 bases and J by 7 bases, leaving 14 bases between them. Germline assignment: CDR1 MDHEN and CDR2 SYDVKM. CDR3 sequence reads: CASERRGVEAFF. The CDR3 bases are TGTGCCAGCGAGAGACGGGGGGTTGAAGCTTTCTTT. Full variable domain (outside the CDR3, taken from reference TRBV28 and TRBJ1-1): DVKVTQSSRYLVKRTGEKVFLECVQDMDHENMFWYRQDPGLGLRLIYFSYDVKMKEKGDIPEGYSVSREKKERFSLILESASTNQTSMYLCASERRGVEAFFGQGTRLTVV.

The chain is built from TRBV5-1 and TRBJ2-1, with D unresolved. The V gene's germline CDR1 is SGHRS and CDR2 YFSETQ. This CDR3 region has 13 residues. Between the trimmed V and J ends, which lost 0 bases and 4 bases, there was a span of 5 bases. The chain's CDR3 is CASSLAVYNEQFF. In DNA, the CDR3 is TGCGCCAGCAGCTTGGCTGTTTACAATGAGCAGTTCTTC.

The chain recombines TRBV7-8 with TRBJ2-3; no clear D. Trimming cost V 7 bases and J 0 bases, with 14 bases left between them. Germline V lookup: CDR1 SGHVS, CDR2 FQNEAQ. There are 15 residues in the CDR3. The CDR3 here is CASTSATLSTDTQYF. The DNA of the CDR3 is TGTGCCAGCACCTCGGCGACCCTCAGCACAGATACGCAGTATTTT.

The table lists this clonotype with many counts. The V gene is TRBV5-1, the J gene TRBJ2-3; possible D gene TRBD2, 6 bases. The CDR3 sequence is 15 residues long. Germline V gives CDR1 SGHRS, CDR2 YFSETQ. V was pared by 0 bases and J by 4 bases, with 12 bases between. The CDR3 DNA reads TGCGCCAGCAGCTTGGTTGACGGGAGTGCAGATACGCAGTATTTT. Translating it yields CASSLVDGSADTQYF. Full variable domain (outside the CDR3, taken from reference TRBV5-1 and TRBJ2-3): KAGVTQTPRYLIKTRGQQVTLSCSPISGHRSVSWYQQTPGQGLQFLFEYFSETQRNKGNFPGRFSGRQFSNSRSEMNVSTLELGDSALYLCASSLVDGSADTQYFGPGTRLTVL.

Notes on this clonotype: The CDR3 ends on some other residue instead of the conserved phenylalanine or tryptophan, so this is likely a read error. Because the CDR3's place on the DNA is in doubt, the DNA is left out and the CDR3 is given as listed by TCRdb. The chain recombines TRBV6-5 with TRBJ1-1. Inclusive of both ends, the CDR3 amounts to 12 amino acids. The germline V gene has CDR1 MNHEY and CDR2 SVGAGI. The CDR3 sequence: CASSSTVGRGSS.

This clonotype was counted at least ten times. The chain recombines TRBV12-3 or TRBV12-4 with TRBJ1-4; no firm D call. The CDR3 is made up of 14 amino acids. Trimming pared 6 bases from V and 8 bases from J, leaving 16 bases between. The CDR3 DNA reads as TGTGCCAGCAGACACTACTCACGTTCCGAAAAACTGTTTTTT. It specifies CASRHYSRSEKLFF.

Concerning this clonotype itself: A read error may be the cause here, since a much bigger clone is one base away. The chain uses TRBV6-5 and TRBJ2-4; the D gene is possibly TRBD1 (5 bases). This CDR3 has 14 amino acids. Trimming left V 5 bases short and J 9 bases short, with 17 bases between. Germline V gene lookup returns CDR1 MNHEY and CDR2 SVGAGI. As DNA, the CDR3 is TGTGCCAGCAGTCTTGGGCAGGGTGGGTCCATTCAGTACTTC. Its protein product is CASSLGQGGSIQYF.

The V gene is TRBV29-1, the J gene TRBJ1-2; 8 bases are a match to TRBD1. This CDR3 has 13 amino acids. Germline loops: CDR1 SQVTM, CDR2 ANQGSEA. The CDR3 DNA reads TGCAGGATAGCGCAGGGGGCGGTCTATGGCTACACCTTC. Protein product: CRIAQGAVYGYTF.

The chain carries TRBV20-1 and TRBJ2-3; the D gene is possibly TRBD2 (6 bases). Trimming shortened V by 5 bases and J by 2 bases, and 14 bases separated the two germline ends. Germline CDR1 is DFQATT and CDR2 is SNEGSKA (reference sequence). The CDR3 has 14 residues. CDR3 DNA: TGCAGTGCTTGCCGGGACTCTAACACAGATACGCAGTATTTT. Translated: CSACRDSNTDTQYF.

By share, this clonotype ranks as medium-sized (0.01 to 0.1%). J is TRBJ1-2 and V is TRBV20-1, with D uncertain. The CDR3 contains 14 residues. Trimming took off 1 base at V and 8 bases at J, with 17 bases between the two ends. Germline loops: CDR1 DFQATT, CDR2 SNEGSKA (reference sequence). CDR3 in amino acids: CSARVLLPRKGYTF. The CDR3 DNA sequence: TGCAGTGCTAGAGTTTTGTTACCCCGGAAGGGCTACACCTTC.